The 13 T cell receptor beta chains below all came from one sample that was sequenced in a study of CD8+ T cells in alopecia areata. Regarding treatment: oral pan-JAK inhibitor, 5-10 mg twice daily. Extraction and reverse transcription of RNA yielded cDNA as the sequencing template. This table comes from immunoSEQ multiplex PCR, and its TCRdb copy is limited to in-frame clones, with some not included. This repertoire shows around 180,000 clones, about three fifths found once; its top ten account for about 1.3%. The material was CD4+ T cells sorted from blood, obtained around week 50, from a patient treated with tofacitinib. The receptors come from a human donor with alopecia areata.

The chain links TRBV7-2 to TRBJ2-7, with 7 bases that match TRBD1. In germline, CDR1 is SGHTA, CDR2 FQGNSA. Trimming removed 6 bases from V and 2 bases from J; junction bases left unmatched: 7. The length of the CDR3 is 14 residues. DNA for the CDR3: TGTGCCAGCAGTCCGGGACAGAAAACCTACGAGCAGTACTTC. Its protein is CASSPGQKTYEQYF.

CDR3 loop: CASSLVGVNTEAFF. CDR3 in DNA: TGTGCCAGCAGCTTAGTAGGGGTGAACACTGAAGCTTTCTTT. The chain uses TRBV7-2 and TRBJ1-1, with TRBD1 as a possible D gene (5 bases). The CDR3 runs to 14 residues. The germline CDR1 and CDR2 sequences are SGHTA and FQGNSA. The V and J ends lost 1 base and 0 bases respectively, with 6 bases between them.

Only a few counts were recorded for this clone. The rearrangement uses TRBV4-3 and TRBJ2-6; D not certain. V was pared by 0 bases and J by 0 bases, with 9 bases between. CDR1 and CDR2 (germline): LGHNA, YSLEER. This CDR3 contains 17 residues. The CDR3 DNA is TGCGCCAGCAGCCAAGAAGGGCCAAGCTCTGGGGCCAACGTCCTGACTTTC. Translation gives CASSQEGPSSGANVLTF.

The chain is built from TRBV30 and TRBJ1-1; unclear D gene. The V end was cut by 5 bases, the J end by 7 bases, with 8 bases between. Germline CDR1 reads GTSNPN; CDR2 reads SVGIG (reference sequence). This CDR3 contains 10 residues. The CDR3 here is CAWGYNEAFF. The CDR3 DNA sequence: TGTGCCTGGGGTTACAATGAAGCTTTCTTT.

The gene calls are TRBV5-6 and TRBJ1-6; the match to TRBD1 covers 8 bases. This CDR3 contains 16 residues. Germline CDR1 is SGHDT and CDR2 is YYEEEE. The trim removed 4 bases at V and 5 bases at J, leaving 8 bases unmatched. DNA of the CDR3: TGTGCCAGCAGCCCAGACAGGGGATTGAATAATTCACCCCTCCACTTT. This encodes CASSPDRGLNNSPLHF. The variable domain in full, completed from reference TRBV5-6 and TRBJ1-6, reads DAGVTQSPTHLIKTRGQQVTLRCSPKSGHDTVSWYQQALGQGPQFIFQYYEEEERQRGNFPDRFSGHQFPNYSSELNVNALLLGDSALYLCASSPDRGLNNSPLHFGNGTRLTVT.

The V call is TRBV14, the J call TRBJ2-6, with a tentative D call TRBD1 (7 bases). V gave up 2 bases and J gave up 1 base, with 12 bases separating them. Germline V gene data show CDR1 as SGHDN and CDR2 as FVKESK. CDR3 length equals 17 residues. CDR3 loop: CASSQKTGRSGANVLTF. The CDR3 DNA sequence: TGTGCCAGCAGCCAAAAGACAGGGAGGTCTGGGGCCAACGTCCTGACTTTC.

In this sample, this clone turned up a few times. V gene TRBV7-8 combines with J gene TRBJ1-6, with TRBD1 matching over 7 bases. Germline CDR1 SGHVS, CDR2 FQNEAQ. The CDR3 length is 17 residues. With V trimmed by 0 bases and J by 2 bases, 4 bases remained unmatched. CDR3 DNA sequence: TGTGCCAGCAGCTTAGCGGATCAGGGGGCCTATAATTCACCCCTCCACTTT. This translates into CASSLADQGAYNSPLHF.

The rearrangement joins TRBV14 to TRBJ2-4; 11 nucleotides align to TRBD1. CDR3 length: 18 amino acids. CDR1 is SGHDN, CDR2 FVKESK, per germline. The V segment lost 1 base and the J segment 2 bases; nucleotides outside the gene matches: 7. The CDR3 protein is CASSQVGQGASPKNIQYF. The CDR3 DNA sequence: TGTGCCAGCAGCCAAGTCGGACAGGGGGCGAGTCCCAAAAACATTCAGTACTTC.

The J gene is TRBJ1-2, the V gene TRBV29-1, with 9 bases matching TRBD1. Germline loops: CDR1 SQVTM, CDR2 ANQGSEA. Losses at the gene ends were 6 bases for V and 10 bases for J; bases not matched to a gene: 12. The CDR3 has 13 amino acids. CDR3 nucleotide sequence: TGCAGCGTCAACTCAGGGACAGGGTTTGACTACACCTTC. Protein product: CSVNSGTGFDYTF.

V and J are TRBV6-5 and TRBJ1-1; 9 bases fit TRBD1. The CDR3 is made up of 15 amino acids. Trimming removed 0 bases from V and 5 bases from J; junction bases left unmatched: 4. Germline V gives CDR1 MNHEY, CDR2 SVGAGI. The CDR3 spells CASSYSSGQGTEAFF. CDR3 in DNA: TGTGCCAGCAGTTACTCGTCCGGACAGGGGACTGAAGCTTTCTTT.

J is TRBJ2-1 and V is TRBV6-1; D might be TRBD1 (5 bases). Germline V CDR1 and CDR2: MNHNS, SASEGT. The V gene lost 4 bases and the J gene lost 4 bases, with 8 bases spanning the gap. The CDR3 is made up of 13 amino acids. The CDR3 DNA follows: TGTGCCAGCAGTGCCGCAGGGTACAATGAGCAGTTCTTC. Protein sequence: CASSAAGYNEQFF.

V is TRBV18 and J is TRBJ2-3; TRBD2 agrees at 11 bases. Losses at the gene ends were 4 bases for V and 0 bases for J; bases not matched to a gene: 9. This CDR3 is built from 18 residues. The germline CDR1 and CDR2 sequences are KGHSH and LQKENI. In DNA, the CDR3 is TGTGCCAGCTCACTTCGACTAGCGGGGAGCCTTAGCACAGATACGCAGTATTTT. Its translation is CASSLRLAGSLSTDTQYF.

The J gene is TRBJ1-5, the V gene TRBV30; no reliable D call. V was pared by 7 bases and J by 0 bases, with 10 bases between. The germline gives CDR1 GTSNPN, CDR2 SVGIG (reference sequence). CDR3 length equals 13 residues. This CDR3 is CALAGDSNQPQHF. The DNA for the CDR3 is TGTGCCTTAGCGGGAGATAGCAATCAGCCCCAGCATTTT.